This TCR beta chain stems from a study of CD8+CD57+ T cells in acquired aplastic anemia. About the study: Recorded DNA amounts for sorted CD4+ and CD8+ cells had an average of 3.2 ug. Where healthy donors were concerned, CD4+ cells averaged about 10 million reads. Study-wide results and limits: With respect to CD8+ Simpson's diversity, patients and controls did not differ significantly. Sharing between patients and controls was observed for around 30 CD8+ CDR3 sequences.

Profiles of TCR beta VDJ and CDR3 were generated from a genomic DNA template. TCRdb fed the reads into MiXCR, producing one record per CDR3 protein. The sample includes about 190,000 distinct CDR3 sequences, 54% of them seen just once. Turning to this clonotype: Its antigen is not identified. The junction departs from the called germline gene at one end, perhaps through a read error.

The sample comprised sorted CD4+, CD8+, or CD8+CD57+ T cells (not recorded which) from PBMCs. This clonotype was obtained from a human donor in good health, serving as a control.

The CDR3 region has the DNA TGTGCCAGCAGCTTTGACAGGGTCAACACTGAAGCTTTCTTT. Translation: CASSFDRVNTEAFF. The V gene is TRBV5-1, the J gene TRBJ1-1, with 7 bases matching TRBD1. CDR1 is SGHRS, CDR2 YFSETQ, per germline. This CDR3 is built from 14 residues.